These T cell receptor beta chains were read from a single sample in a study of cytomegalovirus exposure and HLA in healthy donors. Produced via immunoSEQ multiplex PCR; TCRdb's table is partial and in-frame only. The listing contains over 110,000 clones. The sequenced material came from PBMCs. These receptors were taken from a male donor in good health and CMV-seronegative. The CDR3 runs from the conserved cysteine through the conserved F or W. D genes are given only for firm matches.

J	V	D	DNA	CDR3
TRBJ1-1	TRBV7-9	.	TGTGCCAGCAGCTTGTTTTCAGATAACACTGAAGCTTTCTTT	CASSLFSDNTEAFF
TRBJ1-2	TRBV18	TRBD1	TGTGCCAGCTCAGACCAGAACAGGGGCGGCTACACCTTC	CASSDQNRGGYTF
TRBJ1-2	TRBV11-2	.	TGTGCCAGCAGCAGGTTCTTGTCAGGGATCAACTATGGCTACACCTTC	CASSRFLSGINYGYTF
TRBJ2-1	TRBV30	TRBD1	TGTGCCTGGAGCGGGACAGGGGGTATCAATGAGCAGTTCTTC	CAWSGTGGINEQFF
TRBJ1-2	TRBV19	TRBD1	TGTGCCAGTACCCCAGGGGGGTTTGGCTACACCTTC	CASTPGGFGYTF
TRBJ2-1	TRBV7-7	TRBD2	TGTGCCAGCAGCTTAGGGGGCGGGAGAGGGGATGAGCAGTTCTTC	CASSLGGGRGDEQFF
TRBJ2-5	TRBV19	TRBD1	TGTGCCAGTAGTATTGGGGACAGGGGGCGAGAGACCCAGTACTTC	CASSIGDRGRETQYF
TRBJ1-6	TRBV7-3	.	TGTGCCAGCAGCTTATCGGGGGTAAATTCACCCCTCCACTTT	CASSLSGVNSPLHF
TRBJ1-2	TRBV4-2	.	TGTGCCAGCAGCCAAGGGGCGCGGGGGGCGCGGAACTATGGCTACACCTTC	CASSQGARGARNYGYTF
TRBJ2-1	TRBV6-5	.	TGTGCCAGCAGTTACGGGGGCCGGGGTTCGGGGGAGCAGTTCTTC	CASSYGGRGSGEQFF
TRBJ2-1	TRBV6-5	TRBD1	TGTGCCAGCAGCCGGACAGGGCATGAGCAGTTCTTC	CASSRTGHEQFF
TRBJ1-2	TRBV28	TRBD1	TGTGCCAGCAGCTCTCGAACAGGGGGGCAAGGCTACACCTTC	CASSSRTGGQGYTF